The clone carrying this T cell receptor beta chain was found a few times. The antigen is not known. This sample stems from a study of cytomegalovirus exposure and HLA in healthy donors. Across the study: A prior analysis found roughly 110 million unique TCR beta sequences from some 190 million T cells.

Looked up from germline, CDR1 is KGHSH and CDR2 is LQKENI. V trimming: 3 bases; J trimming: 5 bases; junction bases outside the gene matches: 4. The CDR3 covers 14 residues. Primers: 60 Vbeta forward and 13 Jbeta reverse. Profiling relied on immunoSEQ multiplex PCR, and the TCRdb table lists in-frame clones only, not all of them. The table includes under 300,000 clones, around two thirds detected once. Regarding the study as a whole: Immune exposure was documented only through CMV serostatus. Most TCR sequences proved rare, with some public TCRs found in many donors. HLA allele associations emerged for 16,951 TCR beta sequences in a later analysis, at 0.05 false discovery rate.

This clonotype was sampled from a female donor in good health and CMV-seronegative. Sequencing was carried out using PBMCs. The V gene is TRBV18, the J gene TRBJ1-1; TRBD1 aligns across 9 bases. The CDR3 loop is CASSPGQGETEAFF. CDR3 DNA sequence: TGTGCCAGCTCACCGGGACAGGGTGAGACTGAAGCTTTCTTT.